The present TCR beta chain was sequenced within a study of T-cell reconstitution after alpha-beta-depleted transplantation in children. Unique molecular identifiers were incorporated when the TCRbeta library was constructed. TCRdb re-analysed the PCR reads in MiXCR, keeping a single row per CDR3 protein. The sample consists of fewer than 550,000 distinct CDR3 sequences, over 9.5% of them appearing once. Points from the study as a whole: The study reportedly traced alpha-beta T cells about two months after transplant to several hundred expanded graft clones. After one year, T-cell counts and TCRbeta diversity mostly came from new T cells. Some patients' high day-60 TCRbeta diversity was traced to surviving recipient T cells and thymic progenitors.

V shed 3 bases and J 4 bases; nucleotides not matched to a gene: 5. This CDR3 has 15 residues. Germline V gene data show CDR1 as SGDLS and CDR2 as YYNGEE. As regards this clonotype: Its antigen remains unidentified.

The clonotype originates from a child aged 2-15 years with inherited bone marrow failure, due to receive a stem cell transplant. The V gene is TRBV9, the J gene TRBJ2-1, with 9 bases fitting TRBD2. The sample here was PBMCs, taken before TCRalphabeta/CD19-depleted stem cell transplant. In DNA form, the CDR3 reads TGTGCCAGCAGCGGAGGACTAGCGAATTACAATGAGCAGTTCTTC. It yields the protein CASSGGLANYNEQFF.